The 10 T cell receptor beta chains listed next were all sequenced from one sample in a study of T cell responses to AZD1222 COVID-19 vaccine (dated by TCRdb to about 2021). The library was built by means of the immunoSEQ multiplex PCR assay. In its TCRdb copy, this immuneACCESS table keeps in-frame sequences only and misses some clones. Where compared with another copy, unresolved V genes explain less than half of these, and the others have no known cause. The sample includes 150,000 or so clones, with under 90% observed a single time. Of the sample, 6.3% falls within the top ten clones. The label giving this sample's time point can be read as: baseline before first vaccination. This material consisted of peripheral blood, taken on day 0 of AZD1222 vaccination. The receptors come from an adult in good health.

The chain employs TRBV5-8 and TRBJ2-5; no clear D. CDR1 and CDR2 (germline): SGHTS, YDEGEE. This CDR3 region has 15 residues. V lost 0 bases and J 3 bases, leaving 12 bases between the germline ends. The CDR3 spells CASSLGSSGKETQYF. The DNA for the CDR3 is TGTGCCAGCAGCTTGGGCTCGTCAGGAAAAGAGACCCAGTACTTC.

V is TRBV18 and J is TRBJ1-1; TRBD1 is a possible D gene (5 bases). The V gene's germline CDR1 is KGHSH and CDR2 LQKENI. This CDR3 has 13 residues. Trimming removed 7 bases at V and 1 base at J, with 10 bases between. CDR3 residues: CASYMGPNTEAFF. The CDR3 nucleotides are TGTGCCAGCTATATGGGACCGAACACTGAAGCTTTCTTT. The variable domain in full, completed from reference TRBV18 and TRBJ1-1, reads NAGVMQNPRHLVRRRGQEARLRCSPMKGHSHVYWYRQLPEEGLKFMVYLQKENIIDESGMPKERFSAEFPKEGPSILRIQQVVRGDSAAYFCASYMGPNTEAFFGQGTRLTVV.

V gene TRBV12-3 or TRBV12-4 combines with J gene TRBJ2-7, with D possibly being TRBD1 (5 bases). The length of the CDR3 is 13 residues. V shed 1 base and J shed 6 bases, with 10 bases lying between them. CDR3 nucleotides: TGTGCCAGCAGTTTAGGACAGAACACCGAGCAGTACTTC. This codes for CASSLGQNTEQYF.

J is TRBJ2-1 and V is TRBV7-8, with D perhaps TRBD2 (5 bases). The CDR3 totals 14 residues. Between the trimmed V and J ends, which lost 1 base and 3 bases, there was a span of 7 bases. Germline V gives CDR1 SGHVS, CDR2 FQNEAQ. The CDR3 spells CASSLEDYYNEQFF. DNA for the CDR3: TGTGCCAGCAGCTTAGAAGACTACTACAATGAGCAGTTCTTC. Combining the CDR3 with reference TRBV7-8 and TRBJ2-1 gives the whole variable domain GAGVSQSPRYKVAKRGQDVALRCDPISGHVSLFWYQQALGQGPEFLTYFQNEAQLDKSGLPSDRFFAERPEGSVSTLKIQRTQQEDSAVYLCASSLEDYYNEQFFGPGTRLTVL.

The rearrangement joins TRBV10-2 to TRBJ2-5; D may be TRBD2 (5 bases). This CDR3 is 13 amino acids long. V was cut by 4 bases and J by 4 bases, with 10 bases left in between. Per germline, CDR1 WSHSY and CDR2 SAAADI. The CDR3 region is CASSALAAETQYF. CDR3 nucleotide sequence: TGCGCCAGCAGTGCGCTAGCAGCAGAGACCCAGTACTTC.

This clone was picked up one time. This chain links TRBV6-1 with TRBJ2-7, with 8 bases aligning to TRBD1. With 3 bases clipped from V and 1 base from J, the junction kept 8 bases outside the gene matches. From germline, CDR1 is MNHNS and CDR2 SASEGT. The CDR3 is made up of 16 amino acids. The CDR3 DNA sequence: TGTGCCAGCAGTGACCCAGGGGGCAGCCTTTCCTACGAGCAGTACTTC. It codes for CASSDPGGSLSYEQYF.

The rearrangement uses TRBV7-2 and TRBJ1-2, with 7 bases identical to TRBD1. Germline loops: CDR1 SGHTA, CDR2 FQGNSA. This CDR3 is 14 amino acids long. Trimming removed 5 bases from V and 8 bases from J; junction bases left unmatched: 11. The CDR3 reads CASSQDRENRGYTF. CDR3 nucleotide sequence: TGTGCCAGCAGCCAAGACAGGGAAAATCGAGGCTACACCTTC.

The CDR3 region is CASSLLGGINEKLFF. In DNA form, the CDR3 reads TGTGCCAGCAGTTTACTGGGCGGAATCAATGAAAAACTGTTTTTT. The chain is built from TRBV27 and TRBJ1-4; D remains ambiguous. Trimming took off 2 bases at V and 5 bases at J, with 12 bases between the two ends. There are 15 residues in the CDR3. Germline V gene sequence: CDR1 MNHEY, CDR2 SMNVEV (reference sequence).

The DNA for the CDR3 is TGTGCCAGCAGCTTAGGCCTGGGGGGCTACACCTTC. As protein: CASSLGLGGYTF. The chain carries TRBV13 and TRBJ1-2; D gene unclear. The CDR3 is 12 amino acids. The V end was cut by 0 bases, the J end by 8 bases, with 7 bases between. Germline CDR1 PRHDT, CDR2 FYEKMQ (reference sequence).

The chain couples TRBV2 to TRBJ1-5; D uncertain. Germline V lookup: CDR1 SNHLY, CDR2 FYNNEI. V lost 4 bases, J lost 0 bases, and 7 bases lay in between. The CDR3 is 14 amino acids. CDR3 protein: CASSGVNSNQPQHF. Written as DNA, the CDR3 is TGTGCCAGCAGTGGTGTTAATAGCAATCAGCCCCAGCATTTT.